This paragraph reports one TCR beta chain. Its antigen is as yet unknown. The sample comes from a study of T cell responses to AZD1222 COVID-19 vaccine. Study results and limitations: Repertoire sampling happened only post peak T cell response. Donors were chiefly white British, with a greater number of females, and clonal diversity was perhaps underestimated. Following two doses of AZD1222, Spike-specific TCR breadth and depth rose.

This table comes from immunoSEQ multiplex PCR, and its TCRdb copy is limited to in-frame clones, with some not included. The sample has 110,000 to 150,000 clones, approximately 92% seen once. This CDR3 has 15 amino acids. The trim removed 0 bases at V and 3 bases at J, leaving 5 bases unmatched. Germline-derived CDR1 and CDR2 are GTSNPN and SVGIG (reference sequence). This chain connects TRBV30 to TRBJ2-7; 10 positions match TRBD1. The sample in question was peripheral blood, obtained 28 days after the second AZD1222 dose. This TCR was recovered from an adult who received the AZD1222 COVID-19 vaccine. The CDR3 coding sequence is TGTGCCTGGAGTGTATCGGGACAGGGGATCTACGAGCAGTACTTC. The encoded protein is CAWSVSGQGIYEQYF.